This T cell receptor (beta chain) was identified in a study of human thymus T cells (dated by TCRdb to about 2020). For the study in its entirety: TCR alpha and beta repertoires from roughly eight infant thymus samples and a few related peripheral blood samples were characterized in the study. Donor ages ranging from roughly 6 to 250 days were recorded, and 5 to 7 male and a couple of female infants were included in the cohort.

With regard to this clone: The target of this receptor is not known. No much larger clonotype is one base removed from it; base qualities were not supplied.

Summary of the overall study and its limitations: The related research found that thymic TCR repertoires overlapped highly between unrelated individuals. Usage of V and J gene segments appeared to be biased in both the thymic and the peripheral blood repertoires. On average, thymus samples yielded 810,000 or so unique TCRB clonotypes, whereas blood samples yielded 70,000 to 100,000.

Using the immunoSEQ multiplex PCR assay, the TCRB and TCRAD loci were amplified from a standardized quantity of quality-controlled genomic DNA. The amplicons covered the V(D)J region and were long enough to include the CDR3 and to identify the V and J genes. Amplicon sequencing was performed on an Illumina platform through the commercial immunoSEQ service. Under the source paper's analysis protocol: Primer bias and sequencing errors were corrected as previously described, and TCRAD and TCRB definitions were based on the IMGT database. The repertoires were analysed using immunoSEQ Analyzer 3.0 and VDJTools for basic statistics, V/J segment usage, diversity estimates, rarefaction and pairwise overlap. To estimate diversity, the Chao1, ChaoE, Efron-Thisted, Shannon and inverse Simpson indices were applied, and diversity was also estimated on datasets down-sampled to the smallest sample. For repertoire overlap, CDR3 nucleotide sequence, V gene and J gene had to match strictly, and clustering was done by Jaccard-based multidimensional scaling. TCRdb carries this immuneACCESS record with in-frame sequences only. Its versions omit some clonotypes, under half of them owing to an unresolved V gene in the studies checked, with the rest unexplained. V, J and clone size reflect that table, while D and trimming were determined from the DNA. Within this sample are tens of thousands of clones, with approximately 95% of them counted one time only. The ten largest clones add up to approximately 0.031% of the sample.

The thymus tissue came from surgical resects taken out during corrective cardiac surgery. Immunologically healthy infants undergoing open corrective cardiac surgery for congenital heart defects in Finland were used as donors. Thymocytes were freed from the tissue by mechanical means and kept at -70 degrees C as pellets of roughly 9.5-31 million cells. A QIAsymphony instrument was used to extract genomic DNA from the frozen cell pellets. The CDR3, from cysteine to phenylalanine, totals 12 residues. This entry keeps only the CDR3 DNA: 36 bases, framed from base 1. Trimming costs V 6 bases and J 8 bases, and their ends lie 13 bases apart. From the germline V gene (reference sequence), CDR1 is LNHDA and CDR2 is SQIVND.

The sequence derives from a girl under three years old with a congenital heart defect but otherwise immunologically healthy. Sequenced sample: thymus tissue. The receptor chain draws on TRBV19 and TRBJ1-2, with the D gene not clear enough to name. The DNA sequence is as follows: TGTGCCAGTAGAGCAGAAGCCAGGGGCTACACCTTC. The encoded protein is CASRAEARGYTF.